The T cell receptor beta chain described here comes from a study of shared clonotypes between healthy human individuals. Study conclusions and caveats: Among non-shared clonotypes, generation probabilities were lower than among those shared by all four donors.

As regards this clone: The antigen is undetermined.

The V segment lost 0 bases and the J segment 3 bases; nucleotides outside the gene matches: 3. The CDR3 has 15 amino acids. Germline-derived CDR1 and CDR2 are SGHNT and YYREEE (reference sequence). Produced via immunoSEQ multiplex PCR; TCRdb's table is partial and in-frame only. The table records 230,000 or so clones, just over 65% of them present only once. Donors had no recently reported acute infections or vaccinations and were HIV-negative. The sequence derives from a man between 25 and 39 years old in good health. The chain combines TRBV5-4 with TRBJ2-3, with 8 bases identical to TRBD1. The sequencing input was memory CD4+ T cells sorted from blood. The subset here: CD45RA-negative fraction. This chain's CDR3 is CASSLGTGPTDTQYF. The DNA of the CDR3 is TGTGCCAGCAGCTTGGGGACAGGGCCAACAGATACGCAGTATTTT.